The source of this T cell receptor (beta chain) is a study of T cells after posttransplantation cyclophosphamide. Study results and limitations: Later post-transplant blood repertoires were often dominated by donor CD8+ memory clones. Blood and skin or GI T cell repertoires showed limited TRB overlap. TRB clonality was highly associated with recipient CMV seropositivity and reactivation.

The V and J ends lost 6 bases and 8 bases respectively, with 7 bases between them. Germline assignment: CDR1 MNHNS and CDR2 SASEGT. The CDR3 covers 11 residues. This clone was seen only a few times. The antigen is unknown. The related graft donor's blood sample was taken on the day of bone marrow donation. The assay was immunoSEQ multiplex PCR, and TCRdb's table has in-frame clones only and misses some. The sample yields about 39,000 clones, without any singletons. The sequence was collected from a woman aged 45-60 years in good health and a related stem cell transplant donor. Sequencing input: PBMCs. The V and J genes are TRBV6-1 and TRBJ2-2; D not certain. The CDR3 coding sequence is TGTGCCAGCAGGGAAACAGGGGAGCTGTTTTTT. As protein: CASRETGELFF.